This T cell receptor (beta chain) comes out of a study of identical twins listed by TCRdb under 2016. Study-wide context: To test whether fetal clonotypes persist, this study deep-sequenced TCR alpha and beta repertoires from monozygotic twins, from unrelated adults of various ages, and from cord blood. To rule out contamination, the twin experiments were replicated at different times with different library preparation protocols. Findings and caveats that apply to the study as a whole: Compared with coincidental sharing between unrelated individuals, an excess of low generation-probability sequences was observed among out-of-frame TCR alpha sequences shared between twins. Because the same donors could not be followed over many years, conclusions were based on cross-sectional statistical analysis. Abundant cord blood beta clonotypes carried fewer insertions; young adult naive repertoires showed a weaker similar trend, while memory repertoires showed none. Out-of-frame TCR alpha sharing in monozygotic twins was systematically underestimated by recombination models, whereas sharing between unrelated individuals was in agreement with the recombination models. Zero-insertion analyses could be partly confounded by invariant T cells such as MAIT and iNKT, although diverse VJ usage argued against such confounding for most clonotypes. A weaker excess of twin sharing was found in beta out-of-frame sequences because the signal-to-noise ratio was lowered by fewer shared sequences.

Library preparation was by 5' RACE. TCRdb records Illumina HiSeq 2000 as the sequencer. Template switching introduced a universal primer binding site; the final cDNA contained a unique molecular identifier, enabling accurate counting of TCR cDNA molecules. First-strand cDNA for TCR alpha and beta chains was synthesized from specific primers in the conserved constant-segment region. To control for contamination, every cDNA library carried two barcodes: a SMART-Mk sample barcode plus Illumina barcodes. TruSeq adapter sequences, together with Illumina sample barcodes, were added in two successive PCR steps. The Illumina HiSeq platform was used with custom primers to sequence TCR alpha and beta cDNA libraries. In the authors' own workflow: Raw reads were processed with MiGEC to extract unique molecular identifiers, and MiXCR was used to determine CDR3 positions. Recombination models were inferred per individual with the repgenHMM and IGoR tools using an EM algorithm. The analysis of shared clonotypes was done with the tcR package in R, with sharing normalized by the product of cloneset sizes. To study raw recombination without the effects of thymic and clonal selection, out-of-frame nonproductive sequences were analyzed. TCRdb ran its own pipeline on the public reads, namely fastp trimming at Q25 and MiXCR clone calling, and kept in-frame beta chains. Merged by CDR3 protein, the rows form single entries marked with the most common genes and DNA. The V and J calls and clone size come from TCRdb's table, not from the authors' own analysis. This sample lists about 1.7 million distinct CDR3 sequences; under 35% were detected once. The ten largest clones add up to approximately 0.29% of the sample.

All donors were healthy Caucasians. Trimming takes 1 base from V and 7 bases from J, and the germline ends sit 19 bases apart. The germline V gene encodes CDR1 MGHRA and CDR2 YSYEKL. The CDR3 holds 16 amino acids from the cysteine to the phenylalanine. Only the CDR3 region is kept as DNA, spanning 48 bases read in frame from base 1. In the case of this clonotype: It has no known antigen specificity. The input lacks base qualities; no much larger clone sits a single base away.

The origin of this receptor is a newborn girl in good health. The material sequenced was cord blood. The V and J segments used are TRBV4-1 and TRBJ1-2; a tentative D call is TRBD1 (6 bases match). CDR3 sequence: CASSQGRAGGSGGYTF. The DNA sequence follows: TGCGCCAGCAGCCAAGGTAGGGCCGGGGGCTCCGGTGGCTACACCTTC.